Listed here are 31 T cell receptor beta chains from one sample, sequenced in a study of technical replicates of blood from a few donors. Sequenced by immunoSEQ multiplex PCR; TCRdb stores in-frame clones only, minus some. The sample carries roughly 51,000 clones, 85% to 95% recorded once. Sequences were obtained from PBMCs. Receptor source: a human donor in good health. Some clones in this sample may be carry-over from other donors' samples.

The rearrangement links TRBV2 to TRBJ1-1, with 8 bases aligning to TRBD1. The trim removed 7 bases at V and 1 base at J, leaving 8 bases unmatched. The germline gives CDR1 SNHLY, CDR2 FYNNEI. This CDR3 has 15 residues. CDR3 sequence: CASKNQGAQNTEAFF. The DNA for the CDR3 is TGTGCCAGCAAAAATCAGGGGGCCCAGAACACTGAAGCTTTCTTT.

The chain uses TRBV7-6 and TRBJ1-1; D gene ambiguous. Germline V gene lookup returns CDR1 SGHVS and CDR2 FNYEAQ. The V end lost 3 bases, the J end lost 1 base, and 6 bases lay between the germline ends. The CDR3 covers 13 residues. CDR3 nucleotide sequence: TGTGCCAGCAGCTTGGGAGAGAACACTGAAGCTTTCTTT. It encodes CASSLGENTEAFF.

As for this clone: This likely comes from a read error, as the CDR3 has no conserved phenylalanine or tryptophan at its end. No DNA is shown, since the ends of the CDR3 on it are uncertain; the CDR3 is the one TCRdb lists. The chain is built from TRBV11-2 and TRBJ2-4; the table gives TRBD1 as D, unverified against the DNA. CDR1 and CDR2 (germline): SGHAT, FQNNGV. The CDR3 is 10 amino acids in total, end residues counted. CDR3 sequence: CASSQIWALE.

The chain joins TRBV9 to TRBJ2-3, with D possibly TRBD1 on 6 matching bases. The germline CDR1 and CDR2 sequences are SGDLS and YYNGEE. With 0 bases removed from V and 0 bases from J, the gap between germline ends came to 11 bases. The CDR3 consists of 16 residues. In DNA form, the CDR3 reads TGTGCCAGCAGCGTAGAGGCAGGGGCTAGCACAGATACGCAGTATTTT. Amino acids: CASSVEAGASTDTQYF.

J is TRBJ2-5 and V is TRBV5-4; no definite D call. Trimming removed 2 bases at V and 3 bases at J, with 14 bases between. The CDR3 spans 15 residues. Germline assignment: CDR1 SGHNT and CDR2 YYREEE (reference sequence). This CDR3 is CASSFQSSGEETQYF. CDR3 nucleotides: TGTGCCAGCAGCTTCCAAAGCTCCGGAGAAGAGACCCAGTACTTC.

The rearrangement links TRBV4-3 to TRBJ2-7; 7 bases are shared with TRBD1. Per the germline V gene, CDR1 is LGHNA and CDR2 is YSLEER. The CDR3 is 16 amino acids. V trimming: 0 bases; J trimming: 6 bases; junction bases outside the gene matches: 11. The CDR3 protein is CASSQDWGTASFEQYF. CDR3 bases: TGCGCCAGCAGCCAAGATTGGGGGACAGCCTCTTTCGAGCAGTACTTC.

This sequence joins TRBV9 and TRBJ2-5, with TRBD1 as a possible D gene (6 bases). This CDR3 comprises 13 residues. Germline CDR1 reads SGDLS; CDR2 reads YYNGEE. Between the trimmed V and J ends, which lost 3 bases and 2 bases, there was a span of 8 bases. CDR3 region: CASSGGPQETQYF. The DNA for the CDR3 is TGTGCCAGCAGCGGGGGGCCGCAAGAGACCCAGTACTTC. The complete variable domain, with remaining parts taken from reference TRBV9 and TRBJ2-5, reads DSGVTQTPKHLITATGQRVTLRCSPRSGDLSVYWYQQSLDQGLQFLIQYYNGEERAKGNILERFSAQQFPDLHSELNLSSLELGDSALYFCASSGGPQETQYFGPGTRLLVL.

The gene calls are TRBV5-1 and TRBJ2-7, with D perhaps TRBD1 (6 bases). Germline loops: CDR1 SGHRS, CDR2 YFSETQ. Trimming took off 0 bases at V and 5 bases at J, with 18 bases between the two ends. The CDR3 length is 16 residues. DNA of the CDR3: TGCGCCAGCAGCTTGGGGGTACAGGGTGGCGGGCACGAGCAGTACTTC. Its protein is CASSLGVQGGGHEQYF.

The J gene is TRBJ2-1, the V gene TRBV14; 7 nucleotides align to TRBD1. Trimming cost V 0 bases and J 0 bases; bases outside gene matches: 2. The CDR3 is 16 residues long. From germline, CDR1 is SGHDN and CDR2 FVKESK. As DNA, the CDR3 is TGTGCCAGCAGCCAAGATAGGGACAGCTCCTACAATGAGCAGTTCTTC. Encoded protein: CASSQDRDSSYNEQFF. Full variable domain (rest looked up from reference TRBV14 and TRBJ2-1): EAGVTQFPSHSVIEKGQTVTLRCDPISGHDNLYWYRRVMGKEIKFLLHFVKESKQDESGMPNNRFLAERTGGTYSTLKVQPAELEDSGVYFCASSQDRDSSYNEQFFGPGTRLTVL.

The chain carries TRBV6-1 and TRBJ1-4; 7 nucleotides match TRBD1. There are 14 residues in the CDR3. With 4 bases clipped from V and 1 base from J, the junction kept 0 bases outside the gene matches. The V gene's germline CDR1 is MNHNS and CDR2 SASEGT. CDR3 bases: TGTGCCAGCAGTGCAGGGGGAACTAATGAAAAACTGTTTTTT. Residues: CASSAGGTNEKLFF.

The V and J genes are TRBV6-1 and TRBJ1-4, with 8 bases matching TRBD1. The CDR3 runs to 14 residues. Losses at the gene ends were 1 base for V and 7 bases for J; bases not matched to a gene: 2. Looked up from germline, CDR1 is MNHNS and CDR2 is SASEGT. The CDR3 sequence is CASSEGQGREKLFF. As DNA, the CDR3 is TGTGCCAGCAGTGAAGGACAGGGGCGTGAAAAACTGTTTTTT.

This clone has just one count. V and J are TRBV11-3 and TRBJ2-7; perhaps TRBD2 as D (6 bases). The V end was cut by 5 bases, the J end by 4 bases, with 6 bases between. This CDR3 contains 11 residues. Germline CDR1 SGHNT, CDR2 YENEEA. CDR3 region: CASSRGYEQYF. CDR3 nucleotide sequence: TGTGCCAGCAGCCGGGGGTACGAGCAGTACTTC.

This chain links TRBV23-1 with TRBJ2-2; D is perhaps TRBD2 (7 bases). TRBV23-1 is an ORF for which the function is uncertain. Between the trimmed V and J ends, which lost 9 bases and 4 bases, there was a span of 9 bases. This CDR3 region has 12 residues. CDR3 amino acids: CARGGATGELFF. The CDR3 DNA reads TGCGCCAGGGGGGGGGCCACCGGGGAGCTGTTTTTT.

The genes are TRBV19 and TRBJ2-2; 12 bases are a match to TRBD2. Germline V gene sequence: CDR1 LNHDA, CDR2 SQIVND (reference sequence). The CDR3 runs to 17 residues. V shed 2 bases, J shed 6 bases, and the junction held 7 bases outside the gene matches. The CDR3: CASSISKTSGRPGELFF. CDR3 DNA sequence: TGTGCCAGTAGTATATCCAAGACTAGCGGGAGACCCGGGGAGCTGTTTTTT. Together with reference TRBV19 and TRBJ2-2, the CDR3 gives the full variable domain: DGGITQSPKYLFRKEGQNVTLSCEQNLNHDAMYWYRQDPGQGLRLIYYSQIVNDFQKGDIAEGYSVSREKKESFPLTVTSAQKNPTAFYLCASSISKTSGRPGELFFGEGSRLTVL.

The chain is built from TRBV7-6 and TRBJ2-3; a possible D gene is TRBD2 (7 bases). The CDR3 loop spans 14 amino acids. V lost 5 bases, J lost 6 bases, and 15 bases lay in between. Germline V gives CDR1 SGHVS, CDR2 FNYEAQ. CDR3 residues: CASSLRGGADTQYF. CDR3 DNA: TGTGCCAGCAGCCTTAGAGGGGGGGCTGATACGCAGTATTTT.

This chain links TRBV7-9 with TRBJ2-7, with D possibly TRBD1 on 6 matching bases. The CDR3 length is 13 residues. V lost 7 bases to trimming and J lost 2 bases, with 12 bases between them. Germline assignment: CDR1 SEHNR and CDR2 FQNEAQ (reference sequence). The CDR3 spells CASNLQGTYEQYF. CDR3 DNA: TGTGCCAGCAACCTCCAGGGGACCTACGAGCAGTACTTC. The whole variable domain, filled in from reference TRBV7-9 and TRBJ2-7, reads DTGVSQNPRHKITKRGQNVTFRCDPISEHNRLYWYRQTLGQGPEFLTYFQNEAQLEKSRLLSDRFSAERPKGSFSTLEIQRTEQGDSAMYLCASNLQGTYEQYFGPGTRLTVT.

The rearrangement links TRBV9 to TRBJ2-1, with TRBD2 identical over 12 bases. The CDR3 consists of 17 residues. CDR1 is SGDLS, CDR2 YYNGEE, per germline. The V segment lost 1 base and the J segment 4 bases; nucleotides outside the gene matches: 6. CDR3 region: CASSVSQLAGGYNEQFF. The CDR3 DNA follows: TGTGCCAGCAGCGTAAGTCAACTAGCGGGGGGTTACAATGAGCAGTTCTTC.

This sequence joins TRBV6-6 and TRBJ1-6; 8 nucleotides agree with TRBD1. Germline trimming cut 6 bases from V and 9 bases from J; bases unmatched to any gene: 7. The CDR3 extends over 14 amino acids. From germline, CDR1 is MNHNY and CDR2 SVGAGI (reference sequence). The CDR3 here is CASRPGGGGSPLHF. The DNA for the CDR3 is TGTGCCAGCAGGCCAGGGGGCGGTGGTTCACCCCTCCACTTT.

This chain joins TRBV7-9 and TRBJ2-5, with 10 bases lining up with TRBD2. Germline CDR1 SEHNR, CDR2 FQNEAQ (reference sequence). This CDR3 is built from 16 residues. V was pared by 5 bases and J by 2 bases, with 8 bases of the junction left unmatched. The CDR3 DNA reads TGTGCCAGCAGCCCCCTTAGCGGGAGGATACAAGAGACCCAGTACTTC. Protein product: CASSPLSGRIQETQYF.

The genes are TRBV9 and TRBJ2-1, with 8 bases aligning to TRBD1. With 0 bases clipped from V and 2 bases from J, the junction kept 4 bases outside the gene matches. The CDR3 is made up of 16 amino acids. CDR1 is SGDLS and CDR2 is YYNGEE in the germline V gene. In nucleotides, the CDR3 is TGTGCCAGCAGCGTAGGACAGGGGTCCGCCTACAATGAGCAGTTCTTC. It yields the protein CASSVGQGSAYNEQFF. Full variable domain (missing parts from reference TRBV9 and TRBJ2-1): DSGVTQTPKHLITATGQRVTLRCSPRSGDLSVYWYQQSLDQGLQFLIQYYNGEERAKGNILERFSAQQFPDLHSELNLSSLELGDSALYFCASSVGQGSAYNEQFFGPGTRLTVL.

This rearrangement joins TRBV6-1 to TRBJ2-7; D may be TRBD2 (5 bases). CDR3 length: 14 residues. V lost 3 bases to trimming and J lost 0 bases, with 9 bases between them. Germline V gives CDR1 MNHNS, CDR2 SASEGT. In nucleotides, the CDR3 is TGTGCCAGCAGTGATGAGGGCCCCTCCTACGAGCAGTACTTC. The encoded protein is CASSDEGPSYEQYF.

The chain uses TRBV4-3 and TRBJ2-5; 7 bases align to TRBD2. CDR3 length: 15 residues. The germline V gene has CDR1 LGHNA and CDR2 YSLEER. V trimming: 5 bases; J trimming: 4 bases; junction bases outside the gene matches: 10. CDR3 coding DNA: TGCGCCAGCAGCGGGGGACTAACGACCGGAGAGACCCAGTACTTC. Amino acid sequence: CASSGGLTTGETQYF.

V gene TRBV9 combines with J gene TRBJ1-5; D is perhaps TRBD1 (5 bases). Trimming stripped 4 bases from V and 0 bases from J, with 14 bases between. Germline V CDR1 and CDR2: SGDLS, YYNGEE. This CDR3 has 16 amino acids. CDR3 loop: CASSPTGEYSNQPQHF. CDR3 nucleotide sequence: TGTGCCAGCAGCCCCACGGGGGAATATAGCAATCAGCCCCAGCATTTT.

V and J are TRBV7-2 and TRBJ2-7; TRBD2 matches 15 bases. The CDR3 is 19 residues long. V trimming: 5 bases; J trimming: 0 bases; junction bases outside the gene matches: 11. The germline V gene encodes CDR1 SGHTA and CDR2 FQGNSA. CDR3 coding DNA: TGTGCCAGCAGCCCTAGTGGGACTAGCGGGAGGTACAGCTCCTACGAGCAGTACTTC. It codes for CASSPSGTSGRYSSYEQYF.

The chain links TRBV18 to TRBJ1-1; possibly TRBD1 for D (5 bases). Per germline, CDR1 KGHSH and CDR2 LQKENI. With 3 bases removed from V and 12 bases from J, the gap between germline ends came to 20 bases. The CDR3 is made up of 14 amino acids. The chain's CDR3 is CASSPGTGESGTFF. The CDR3, as DNA: TGTGCCAGCTCACCTGGAACGGGGGAGAGTGGAACTTTCTTT.

The chain is built from TRBV6-5 and TRBJ1-2; 7 nucleotides match TRBD1. This CDR3 region has 14 residues. V trimming: 0 bases; J trimming: 8 bases; junction bases outside the gene matches: 6. The V gene's germline CDR1 is MNHEY and CDR2 SVGAGI. The DNA for the CDR3 is TGTGCCAGCAGTTACTCAGAGACAGGGCCCGGCTACACCTTC. Protein product: CASSYSETGPGYTF.

The chain is built from TRBV5-8 and TRBJ2-1; 11 bases match TRBD2. CDR3 length: 15 amino acids. The ends lost 5 bases at V and 4 bases at J; junction bases unmatched: 5. The germline V gene encodes CDR1 SGHTS and CDR2 YDEGEE. The CDR3 region is CASSHLAGGYNEQFF. The CDR3 region has the DNA TGTGCCAGCAGTCATCTAGCGGGGGGATACAATGAGCAGTTCTTC.

In nucleotides, the CDR3 is TGTGCCAGCAGCAGCGGGGGGCTAGAGACCCAGTACTTC. It translates to CASSSGGLETQYF. This chain joins TRBV5-5 and TRBJ2-5; TRBD2 matches 9 bases. In germline, CDR1 is SGHKS, CDR2 YYEKEE (reference sequence). Losses at the gene ends were 4 bases for V and 4 bases for J; bases not matched to a gene: 2. This CDR3 is built from 13 residues.

The chain carries TRBV9 and TRBJ2-6, with D perhaps matching TRBD2 (5 bases). Germline V gene sequence: CDR1 SGDLS, CDR2 YYNGEE. V dropped 5 bases and J dropped 0 bases, with 9 bases sitting between them. This CDR3 has 15 amino acids. CDR3 region: CASRSGFSGANVLTF. Here the CDR3 DNA reads TGTGCCAGCAGATCGGGGTTCTCTGGGGCCAACGTCCTGACTTTC.

This chain uses TRBV6-1 with TRBJ2-1; 7 bases are a match to TRBD1. This CDR3 is built from 16 residues. CDR1 and CDR2 (germline): MNHNS, SASEGT. Unmatched junction bases numbered 7, after V lost 1 base and J lost 4 bases. DNA for the CDR3: TGTGCCAGCAGTGAAGGGACAGGTAGTTTTTACAATGAGCAGTTCTTC. The encoded protein is CASSEGTGSFYNEQFF.

V is TRBV9 and J is TRBJ1-2; 7 bases match TRBD1. The CDR3 runs to 15 residues. With 3 bases clipped from V and 0 bases from J, the junction kept 5 bases outside the gene matches. Per the germline V gene, CDR1 is SGDLS and CDR2 is YYNGEE. The CDR3 DNA reads as TGTGCCAGCAGCGCAACAGGGGCACCTAACTATGGCTACACCTTC. The encoded protein is CASSATGAPNYGYTF.